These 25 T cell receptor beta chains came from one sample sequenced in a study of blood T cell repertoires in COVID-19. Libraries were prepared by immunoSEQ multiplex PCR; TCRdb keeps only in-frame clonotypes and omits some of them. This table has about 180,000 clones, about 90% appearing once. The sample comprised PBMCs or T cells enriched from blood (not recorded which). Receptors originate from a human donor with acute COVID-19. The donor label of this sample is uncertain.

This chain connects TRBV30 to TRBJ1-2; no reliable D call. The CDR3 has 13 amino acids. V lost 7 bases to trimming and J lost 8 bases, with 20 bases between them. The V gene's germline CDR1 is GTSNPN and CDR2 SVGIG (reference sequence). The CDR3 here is CASTRNTREGYTF. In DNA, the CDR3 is TGTGCCTCAACCCGGAACACTAGGGAGGGCTACACCTTC.

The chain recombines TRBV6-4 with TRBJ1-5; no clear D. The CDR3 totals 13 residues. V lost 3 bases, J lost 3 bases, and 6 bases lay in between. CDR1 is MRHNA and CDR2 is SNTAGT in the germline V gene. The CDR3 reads CASSEQHNQPQHF. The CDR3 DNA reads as TGTGCCAGCAGTGAACAGCACAATCAGCCCCAGCATTTT.

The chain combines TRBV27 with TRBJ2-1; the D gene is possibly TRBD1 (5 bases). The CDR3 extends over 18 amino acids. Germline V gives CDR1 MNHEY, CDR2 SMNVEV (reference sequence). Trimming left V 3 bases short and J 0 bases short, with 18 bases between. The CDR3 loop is CASSFVGSQGFSYNEQFF. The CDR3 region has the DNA TGTGCCAGCAGTTTTGTGGGGTCCCAGGGCTTCTCCTACAATGAGCAGTTCTTC.

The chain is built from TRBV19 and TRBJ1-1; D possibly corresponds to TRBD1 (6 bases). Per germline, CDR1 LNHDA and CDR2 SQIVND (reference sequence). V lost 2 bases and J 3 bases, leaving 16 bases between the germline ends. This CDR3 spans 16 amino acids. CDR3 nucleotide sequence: TGTGCCAGTAGTATACCTCGCGGGGGCCTGGACACTGAAGCTTTCTTT. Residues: CASSIPRGGLDTEAFF.

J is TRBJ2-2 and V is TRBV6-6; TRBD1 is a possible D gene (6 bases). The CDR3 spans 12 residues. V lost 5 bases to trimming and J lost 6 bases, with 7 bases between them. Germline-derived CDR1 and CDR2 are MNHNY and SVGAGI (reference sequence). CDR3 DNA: TGTGCCAGCAGTCCAGGGGCCGGGGAGCTGTTTTTT. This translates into CASSPGAGELFF.

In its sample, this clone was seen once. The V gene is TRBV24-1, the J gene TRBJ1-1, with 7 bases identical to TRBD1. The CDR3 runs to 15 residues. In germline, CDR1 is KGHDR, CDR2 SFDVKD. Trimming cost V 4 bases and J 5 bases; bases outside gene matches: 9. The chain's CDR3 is CATSDPRQGNTEAFF. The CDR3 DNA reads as TGTGCCACCAGTGACCCCCGACAGGGAAATACTGAAGCTTTCTTT.

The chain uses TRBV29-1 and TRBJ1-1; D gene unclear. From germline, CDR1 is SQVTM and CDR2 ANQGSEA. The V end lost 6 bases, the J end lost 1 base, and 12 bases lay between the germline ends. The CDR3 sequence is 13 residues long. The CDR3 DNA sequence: TGCAGCGTGGGAGGACCTTCGAACACTGAAGCTTTCTTT. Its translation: CSVGGPSNTEAFF. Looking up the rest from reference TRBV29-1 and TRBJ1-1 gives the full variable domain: SAVISQKPSRDICQRGTSLTIQCQVDSQVTMMFWYRQQPGQSLTLIATANQGSEATYESGFVIDKFPISRPNLTFSTLTVSNMSPEDSSIYLCSVGGPSNTEAFFGQGTRLTVV.

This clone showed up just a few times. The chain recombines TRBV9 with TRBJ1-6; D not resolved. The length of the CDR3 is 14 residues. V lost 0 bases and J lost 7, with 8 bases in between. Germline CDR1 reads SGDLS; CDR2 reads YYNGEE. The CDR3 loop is CASSVESQNSPLHF. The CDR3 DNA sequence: TGTGCCAGCAGCGTAGAGTCCCAGAATTCACCCCTCCACTTT. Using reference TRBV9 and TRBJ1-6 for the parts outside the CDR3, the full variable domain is DSGVTQTPKHLITATGQRVTLRCSPRSGDLSVYWYQQSLDQGLQFLIQYYNGEERAKGNILERFSAQQFPDLHSELNLSSLELGDSALYFCASSVESQNSPLHFGNGTRLTVT.

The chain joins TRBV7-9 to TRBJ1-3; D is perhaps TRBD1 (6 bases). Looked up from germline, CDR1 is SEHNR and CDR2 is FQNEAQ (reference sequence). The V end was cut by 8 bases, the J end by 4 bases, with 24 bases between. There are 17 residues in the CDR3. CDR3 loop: CASSSGDRLKGGNTIYF. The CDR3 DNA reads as TGTGCCAGCTCATCGGGCGACAGGCTAAAGGGGGGAAACACCATATATTTT.

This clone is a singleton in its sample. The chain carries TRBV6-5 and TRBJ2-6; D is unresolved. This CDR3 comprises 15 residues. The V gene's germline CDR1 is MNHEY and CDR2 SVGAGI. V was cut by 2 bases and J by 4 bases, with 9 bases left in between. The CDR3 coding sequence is TGTGCCAGCAGTTACCGAGGATCGGGGGCCAACGTCCTGACTTTC. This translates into CASSYRGSGANVLTF.

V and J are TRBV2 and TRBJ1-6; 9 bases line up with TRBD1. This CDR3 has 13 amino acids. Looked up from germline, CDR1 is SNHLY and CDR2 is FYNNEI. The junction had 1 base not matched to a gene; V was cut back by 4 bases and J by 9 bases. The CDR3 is CASSATGGSPLHF. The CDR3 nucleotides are TGTGCCAGCAGTGCGACAGGGGGTTCACCCCTCCACTTT.

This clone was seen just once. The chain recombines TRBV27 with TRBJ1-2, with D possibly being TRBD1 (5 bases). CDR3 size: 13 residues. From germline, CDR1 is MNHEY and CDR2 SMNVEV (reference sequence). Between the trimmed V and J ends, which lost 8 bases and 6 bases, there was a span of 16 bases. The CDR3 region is CASGVRGVDGYTF. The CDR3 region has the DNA TGTGCCAGCGGGGTACGGGGGGTGGATGGCTACACCTTC.

The CDR3 is CASSLGGLGWDGYTF. CDR3 nucleotide sequence: TGTGCCAGCAGCTTGGGGGGACTAGGCTGGGATGGCTACACCTTC. The chain joins TRBV5-4 to TRBJ1-2; a possible D gene is TRBD1 (5 bases). The ends were cut back, 0 bases at V and 6 bases at J, with 15 bases in the middle. From germline, CDR1 is SGHNT and CDR2 YYREEE (reference sequence). This CDR3 contains 15 residues.

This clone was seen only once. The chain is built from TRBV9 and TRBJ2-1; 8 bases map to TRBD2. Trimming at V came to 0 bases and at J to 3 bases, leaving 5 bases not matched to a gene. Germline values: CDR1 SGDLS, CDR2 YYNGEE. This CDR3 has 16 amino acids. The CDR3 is CASSVVASGGYNEQFF. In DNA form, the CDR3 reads TGTGCCAGCAGCGTAGTAGCGAGCGGGGGCTACAATGAGCAGTTCTTC.

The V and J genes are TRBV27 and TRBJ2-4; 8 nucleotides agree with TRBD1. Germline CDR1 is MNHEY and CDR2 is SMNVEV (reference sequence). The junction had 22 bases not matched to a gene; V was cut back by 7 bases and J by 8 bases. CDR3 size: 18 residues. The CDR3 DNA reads TGTGCCAGCATGAAGGGCAGGGGGCTTACACCGTCGGCTTACATTCAGTACTTC. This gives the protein CASMKGRGLTPSAYIQYF.

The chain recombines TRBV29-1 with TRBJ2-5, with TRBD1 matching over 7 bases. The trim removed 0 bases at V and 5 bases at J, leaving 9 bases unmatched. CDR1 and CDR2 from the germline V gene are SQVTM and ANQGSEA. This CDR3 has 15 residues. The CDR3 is CSVEDLRGLGETQYF. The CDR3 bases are TGCAGCGTTGAAGATTTGAGGGGGCTAGGGGAGACCCAGTACTTC. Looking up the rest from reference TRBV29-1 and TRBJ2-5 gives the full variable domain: SAVISQKPSRDICQRGTSLTIQCQVDSQVTMMFWYRQQPGQSLTLIATANQGSEATYESGFVIDKFPISRPNLTFSTLTVSNMSPEDSSIYLCSVEDLRGLGETQYFGPGTRLLVL.

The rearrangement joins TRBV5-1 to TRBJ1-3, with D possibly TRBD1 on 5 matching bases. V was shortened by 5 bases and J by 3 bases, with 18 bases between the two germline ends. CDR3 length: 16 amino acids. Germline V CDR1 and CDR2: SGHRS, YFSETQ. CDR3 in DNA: TGCGCCAGCAGAGTGAATCCCGGGGGGAGTGGAAACACCATATATTTT. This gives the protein CASRVNPGGSGNTIYF.

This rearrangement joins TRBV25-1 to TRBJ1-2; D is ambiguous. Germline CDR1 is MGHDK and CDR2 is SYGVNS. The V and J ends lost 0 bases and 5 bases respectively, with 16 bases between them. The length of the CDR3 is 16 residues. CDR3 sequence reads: CASSEYRLNHPYGYTF. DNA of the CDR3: TGTGCCAGCAGTGAATATCGGTTGAACCACCCTTATGGCTACACCTTC.

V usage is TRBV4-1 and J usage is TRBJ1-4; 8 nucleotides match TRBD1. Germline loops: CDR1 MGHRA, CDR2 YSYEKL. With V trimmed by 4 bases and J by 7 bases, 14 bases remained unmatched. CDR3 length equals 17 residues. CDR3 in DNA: TGCGCCAGCAGCCTTATTTTGACAGGGGCAGTGGGTGAAAAACTGTTTTTT. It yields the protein CASSLILTGAVGEKLFF.

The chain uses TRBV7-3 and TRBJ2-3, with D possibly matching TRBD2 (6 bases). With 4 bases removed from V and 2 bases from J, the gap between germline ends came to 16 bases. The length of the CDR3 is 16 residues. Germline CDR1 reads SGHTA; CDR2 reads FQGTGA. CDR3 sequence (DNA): TGTGCCAGCAGCTCCCGCGGGACTTTGACCACAGATACGCAGTATTTT. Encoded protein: CASSSRGTLTTDTQYF. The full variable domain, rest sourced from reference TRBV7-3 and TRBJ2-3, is GAGVSQTPSNKVTEKGKYVELRCDPISGHTALYWYRQSLGQGPEFLIYFQGTGAADDSGLPNDRFFAVRPEGSVSTLKIQRTERGDSAVYLCASSSRGTLTTDTQYFGPGTRLTVL.

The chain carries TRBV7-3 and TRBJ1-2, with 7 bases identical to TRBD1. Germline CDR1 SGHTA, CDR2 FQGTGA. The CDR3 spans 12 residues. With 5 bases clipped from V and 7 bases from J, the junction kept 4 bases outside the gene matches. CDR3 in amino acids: CASSETGVGYTF. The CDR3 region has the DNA TGTGCCAGCAGCGAAACAGGGGTTGGCTACACCTTC.

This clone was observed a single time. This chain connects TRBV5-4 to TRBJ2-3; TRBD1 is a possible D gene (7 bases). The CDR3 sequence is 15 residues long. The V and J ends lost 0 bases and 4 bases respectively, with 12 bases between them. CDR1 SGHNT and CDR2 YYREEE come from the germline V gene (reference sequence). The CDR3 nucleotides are TGTGCCAGCAGCTTGGTCCCCAGGGGGGCAGATACGCAGTATTTT. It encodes CASSLVPRGADTQYF.

The CDR3 here is CASRNGGQGDSPLHF. DNA of the CDR3: TGTGCCAGCAGGAACGGAGGGCAGGGTGATTCACCCCTCCACTTT. The chain couples TRBV27 to TRBJ1-6; perhaps TRBD1 as D (5 bases). The CDR3 runs to 15 residues. The V gene lost 6 bases and the J gene lost 8 bases, with 17 bases spanning the gap. The germline CDR1 and CDR2 sequences are MNHEY and SMNVEV (reference sequence).

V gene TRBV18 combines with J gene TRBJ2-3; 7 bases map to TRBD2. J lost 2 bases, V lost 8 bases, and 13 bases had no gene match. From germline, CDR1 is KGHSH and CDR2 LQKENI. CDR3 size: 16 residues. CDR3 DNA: TGTGCCAGCACCAAAAACTTTGGGGGGGACACAGATACGCAGTATTTT. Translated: CASTKNFGGDTDTQYF.

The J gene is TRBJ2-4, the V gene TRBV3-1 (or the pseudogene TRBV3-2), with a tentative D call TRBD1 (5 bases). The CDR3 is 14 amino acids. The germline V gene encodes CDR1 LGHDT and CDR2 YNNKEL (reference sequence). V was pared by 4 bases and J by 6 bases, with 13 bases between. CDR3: CASSPTDISNIQYF. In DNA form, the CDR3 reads TGTGCCAGCAGCCCTACGGACATTTCAAACATTCAGTACTTC.